The T cell receptor (beta chain) described here comes from a study of shared T cell receptors in the human thymus (dated by TCRdb to the early 2020s). Study-wide context: The study examined how self-reactive, shared T-cell receptor alpha chains are generated in the human thymus.

Receptors were amplified or captured by the immunoSEQ multiplex PCR assay. Here the immuneACCESS table is served through TCRdb, limited to in-frame sequences with V and J called. Missing clones are a known gap in these copies; in checked studies unresolved V genes cover under half, and the rest lacks a known reason. This sample is represented by some 660,000 clones; around 87% of them were singletons. The top ten clones comprise roughly 0.0089% of the sample. Only one count was recorded for this clone. There is no known antigen for this receptor. Its ends do not fully match the called genes, so a read error is possible. CDR1 and CDR2 are drawn from the germline V gene (reference sequence): DFQATT, SNEGSKA. From its cysteine to its phenylalanine, the CDR3 spans 10 amino acids. Only the CDR3 portion is preserved as DNA: 30 bases, with reading frame beginning at the first base. Another study also made use of these data, one on human thymus T cells. As described in the second report: In Finland, the donors were immunologically healthy infants who were having open corrective cardiac surgery for congenital heart defects. The thymus tissue came from surgical resects taken out during corrective cardiac surgery. Usage of V and J gene segments appeared to be biased in both the thymic and the peripheral blood repertoires. The related research reported highly overlapping thymic TCR repertoires among unrelated individuals. The study used fewer than ten infant thymus samples plus four related peripheral blood samples to characterize TCR alpha and beta repertoires. Donor ages ranging from about 7 to 250 days were recorded, and about six male and a couple of female infants were included in the cohort. Thymocytes were mechanically released from the tissue and were stored as pellets of 10-30 million cells at -70 degrees C. A QIAsymphony instrument was used to extract genomic DNA from frozen cell pellets. The immunoSEQ multiplex PCR assay was used to amplify the TCRB and TCRAD loci from a standardized amount of quality-controlled genomic DNA. The V(D)J region was spanned by amplicons of a length sufficient to cover the CDR3 and to identify V and J genes. The amplicons were sequenced on an Illumina platform via the commercial immunoSEQ service. Corrections for primer bias and sequencing errors followed previously described methods, while TCRAD and TCRB definitions were based on the IMGT database. immunoSEQ Analyzer 3.0 and VDJTools were used for repertoire analysis, which covered basic statistics, V/J segment usage, diversity estimates, rarefaction and pairwise overlap. Chao1, ChaoE, Efron-Thisted, Shannon and inverse Simpson indices were used to estimate diversity, which was also estimated on datasets down-sampled to the smallest sample. Repertoire overlap was determined by strict matching of CDR3 nucleotide sequence, V gene and J gene, and Jaccard-based multidimensional scaling clustering was applied. Thymus samples yielded on average around 810,000 unique TCRB clonotypes, compared with roughly 76,000 from blood samples.

The chain is assembled from TRBV20-1 and TRBJ2-7, and the D gene may be TRBD2, 6 bases matching. The receptor's source is a boy younger than two with a congenital heart defect. Donor details come from another sample of the same person, matched by shared clones. The sample consisted of thymocytes. The nucleotides are TGTTCCGGGAGTCACGGGGAGCAGTACTTC. It translates to CSGSHGEQYF.